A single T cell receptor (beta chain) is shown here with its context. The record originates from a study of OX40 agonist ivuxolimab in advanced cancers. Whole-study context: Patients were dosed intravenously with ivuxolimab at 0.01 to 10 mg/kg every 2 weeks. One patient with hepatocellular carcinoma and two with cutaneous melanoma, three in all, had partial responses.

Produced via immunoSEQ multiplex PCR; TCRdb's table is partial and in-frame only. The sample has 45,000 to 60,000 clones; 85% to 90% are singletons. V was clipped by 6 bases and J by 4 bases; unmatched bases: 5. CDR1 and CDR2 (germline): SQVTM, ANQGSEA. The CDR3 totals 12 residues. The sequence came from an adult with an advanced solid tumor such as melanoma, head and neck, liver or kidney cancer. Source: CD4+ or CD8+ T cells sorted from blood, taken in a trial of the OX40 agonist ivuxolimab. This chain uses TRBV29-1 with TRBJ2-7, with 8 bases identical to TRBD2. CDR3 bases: TGCAGCGTCAAGACTAGCGCTTACGAGCAGTACTTC. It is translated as CSVKTSAYEQYF.